This T cell receptor beta chain was identified during a study of T cells in Graves' hyperthyroidism and ophthalmopathy. Amplified TCR beta CDR3 regions came from RNA transcripts. In the first-round RT-PCR of the TCR CDR3, the HTBI primer set was used. TCRdb recomputed calls from the multiplex PCR reads with MiXCR, one row per CDR3 protein. The table has 280,000 or so distinct CDR3 sequences, around 15% seen once; the top ten hold over 25%. Study findings and constraints: Ophthalmopathy, which appeared later, was predicted by the model a median 6.5 months before onset.

Progressors' blood was drawn at hyperthyroidism diagnosis, before ophthalmopathy symptoms. Of note for this clonotype: Its antigen is unidentified.

The source material was blood. The sequence came from a woman aged 45-60 years with Graves' hyperthyroidism that later progressed to Graves' ophthalmopathy.

The CDR3 loop reads CSATTGGLSSYEQYF. In nucleotides, the CDR3 is TGCAGTGCAACAACAGGGGGCTTAAGCTCCTACGAGCAGTACTTC. This sequence joins TRBV20-1 and TRBJ2-7, with 9 bases matching TRBD1. The V segment lost 6 bases and the J segment 0 bases; nucleotides outside the gene matches: 9. The CDR3 totals 15 residues. The germline V gene has CDR1 DFQATT and CDR2 SNEGSKA (reference sequence).